The T cell receptor beta chain under discussion was sequenced for a study of blood T cell repertoires in COVID-19. Study-wide background: Collection of acute and convalescent COVID-19 samples took place in the United States, Italy and Spain. PBMCs, B-cell-depleted T cells, or T cells were the source of the cDNA or gDNA that made up the material.

Germline CDR1 and CDR2: LGHNA and YNFKEQ. After removal of 4 bases from V and 1 base from J, the junction contained 9 bases not matched to a gene. This CDR3 spans 17 amino acids. Authors' analysis steps: Amplification from reference gene primers served as the basis for estimated nucleated cell counts. The table came from immunoSEQ multiplex PCR; TCRdb's copy has only in-frame clones and leaves some out. Clonal size and the V and J genes are those of that table, whereas D and trimming came from the DNA. The table lists 250,000 to 300,000 clones, 80% to 90% of them singletons, with about 3% in the top ten.

This rearrangement joins TRBV4-2 to TRBJ1-2; 10 bases match TRBD1. The sequenced sample was peripheral blood. The origin of this receptor is a woman aged 25 to 39 with active or convalescent COVID-19. The CDR3 DNA follows: TGTGCCAGCAGCCCCTACCCGACAGGGGGCTTTAACTATGGCTACACCTTC. It codes for CASSPYPTGGFNYGYTF.